Each of the 12 T cell receptor beta chains below was sequenced from the same sample in a study of CXCR3-negative and CXCR3-positive naive CD8 T cells. Study-wide findings and caveats: CXCR3-positive naive cells carried more hydrophobic TRB CDR3s than CXCR3-negative naive cells did.

Their antigens remain unidentified. Libraries were UMI-labeled 5' RACE TRB cDNA. No DNA is given; TCRdb re-called the 5' RACE reads and lists each CDR3 protein once. This sample's clone table lists approximately 90,000 distinct CDR3 sequences. Sequences were obtained from naive CXCR3+ CD8+ T cells from blood. Subset of the sample: CD45RO-CCR7+CD27+CD95- naive CD8+ T cells expressing CXCR3 (TNR3+). These receptors were obtained from a human donor in good health. Some clones in this sample may be carry-over from other donors' samples.

The V and J genes are TRBV5-1 and TRBJ2-7; TCRdb selects TRBD1, and the lack of DNA leaves this call unchecked. The germline CDR1 and CDR2 sequences are SGHRS and YFSETQ. This CDR3 has 15 residues. The CDR3 loop is CASSSHPSDRGEQYF.

The V and J genes are TRBV5-1 and TRBJ2-1. From germline, CDR1 is SGHRS and CDR2 YFSETQ. This CDR3 is 16 amino acids long. This chain's CDR3 is CASSLGQMSSYNEQFF. Full variable domain (outside the CDR3, taken from reference TRBV5-1 and TRBJ2-1): KAGVTQTPRYLIKTRGQQVTLSCSPISGHRSVSWYQQTPGQGLQFLFEYFSETQRNKGNFPGRFSGRQFSNSRSEMNVSTLELGDSALYLCASSLGQMSSYNEQFFGPGTRLTVL.

The chain has TRBV28 and TRBJ2-1; the D call of TRBD2 rests on TCRdb alone, since no DNA is present to check it. In germline, CDR1 is MDHEN, CDR2 SYDVKM. The CDR3 is 14 residues long. The CDR3 reads CASRGRTIYNEQFF.

This chain connects TRBV7-8 to TRBJ2-7. This CDR3 spans 12 amino acids. From germline, CDR1 is SGHVS and CDR2 FQNEAQ. The CDR3 sequence: CASSITGYEQYF.

The CDR3 is CSAGRSIEAFF. The chain links TRBV29-1 to TRBJ1-1; absent DNA, TCRdb's TRBD1 call cannot be checked. The CDR3 consists of 11 residues. Germline CDR1 and CDR2: SQVTM and ANQGSEA.

The chain carries TRBV12-3 or TRBV12-4 and TRBJ1-1. This CDR3 is built from 12 residues. The chain's CDR3 is CASSLGTPEAFF.

The rearrangement uses TRBV28 and TRBJ2-2. Looked up from germline, CDR1 is MDHEN and CDR2 is SYDVKM. This CDR3 region has 13 residues. CDR3 region: CASSLLGTGEPFF.

CDR3: CASSLGSRGMSYEQYF. The chain combines TRBV7-9 with TRBJ2-7. There are 16 residues in the CDR3. The V gene's germline CDR1 is SEHNR and CDR2 FQNEAQ (reference sequence).

The chain uses TRBV4-3 and TRBJ2-2; the TCRdb call, TRBD2, lacks DNA for checking. Germline V gene sequence: CDR1 LGHNA, CDR2 YSLEER. CDR3 length: 15 amino acids. The CDR3 region is CASSQTSSLAGELFF.

This clonotype is identified as medium-sized from frequency. The CDR3 loop reads CASSLPYNEQFF. This rearrangement joins TRBV6-2 or TRBV6-3 to TRBJ2-1; TCRdb picks TRBD2, but there is no DNA to check that call. This CDR3 has 12 residues. The germline V gene encodes CDR1 MNHEY and CDR2 SVGEGT.

The chain carries TRBV12-3 or TRBV12-4 and TRBJ2-4; the D call from TCRdb, TRBD1, cannot be confirmed without DNA. CDR3 length equals 11 residues. Here the CDR3 reads CASAGENIQYF.

The genes are TRBV5-5 and TRBJ1-1; the TCRdb call, TRBD1, lacks DNA for checking. This CDR3 has 14 amino acids. Germline CDR1 SGHKS, CDR2 YYEKEE (reference sequence). The CDR3 protein is CASSSTGFGTEAFF. The full variable domain, in which reference TRBV5-5 and TRBJ1-1 provide the parts outside the CDR3, is DAGVTQSPTHLIKTRGQQVTLRCSPISGHKSVSWYQQVLGQGPQFIFQYYEKEERGRGNFPDRFSARQFPNYSSELNVNALLLGDSALYLCASSSTGFGTEAFFGQGTRLTVV.